This TCR beta chain is from a study of human versus mouse CDR3 diversity and MHC coevolution. Turning to the study itself: Valid reads per sample ranged from about 0.6 x 10^7 to 1.7 x 10^7.

Concerning this clone itself: The antigen is undetermined.

Cells were CD45RO-negative CD62L-positive naive CD4 T cells sorted from PBMCs. Profiled with immunoSEQ multiplex PCR; TCRdb holds only in-frame clones, not every one. The table lists 50,000 to 70,000 clones, 94% of them singletons. General study results and limits: Over five MHC II alleles selected the human T cells.

The germline V gene encodes CDR1 SGHKS and CDR2 YYEKEE (reference sequence). V gave up 2 bases and J gave up 4 bases; unmatched junction bases: 5. This CDR3 comprises 15 residues. The chain joins TRBV5-5 to TRBJ2-3; 9 bases match TRBD1. The clonotype comes from a person in their sixties or seventies in good health. Sequencing was carried out using naive CD4+ T cells from blood. Subset described: CD45RO-negative CD62L-positive naive CD4 T cells. CDR3 protein: CASSFQDRGADTQYF. The CDR3 DNA is TGTGCCAGCAGCTTTCAGGACAGGGGAGCAGATACGCAGTATTTT.